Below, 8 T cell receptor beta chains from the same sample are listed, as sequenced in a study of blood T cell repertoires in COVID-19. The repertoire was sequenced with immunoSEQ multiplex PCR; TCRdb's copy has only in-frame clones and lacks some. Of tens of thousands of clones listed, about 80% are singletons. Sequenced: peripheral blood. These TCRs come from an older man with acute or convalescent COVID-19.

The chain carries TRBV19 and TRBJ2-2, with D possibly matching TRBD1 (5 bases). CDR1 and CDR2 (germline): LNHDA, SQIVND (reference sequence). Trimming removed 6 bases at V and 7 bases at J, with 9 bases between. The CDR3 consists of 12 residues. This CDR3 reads CASRGEDGELFF. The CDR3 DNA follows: TGTGCCAGTAGAGGGGAAGACGGGGAGCTGTTTTTT.

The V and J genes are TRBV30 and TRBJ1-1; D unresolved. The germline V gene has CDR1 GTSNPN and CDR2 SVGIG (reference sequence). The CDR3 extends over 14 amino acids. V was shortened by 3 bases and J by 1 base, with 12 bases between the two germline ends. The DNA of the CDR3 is TGTGCCTGGAGCCTGGACTCCCGGAACACTGAAGCTTTCTTT. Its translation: CAWSLDSRNTEAFF.

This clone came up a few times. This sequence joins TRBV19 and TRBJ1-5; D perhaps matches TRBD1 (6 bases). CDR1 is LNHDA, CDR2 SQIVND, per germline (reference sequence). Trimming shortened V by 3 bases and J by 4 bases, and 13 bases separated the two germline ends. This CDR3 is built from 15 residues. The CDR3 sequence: CASSMGADYNQPQHF. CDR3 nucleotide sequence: TGTGCCAGTAGTATGGGGGCAGACTATAATCAGCCCCAGCATTTT.

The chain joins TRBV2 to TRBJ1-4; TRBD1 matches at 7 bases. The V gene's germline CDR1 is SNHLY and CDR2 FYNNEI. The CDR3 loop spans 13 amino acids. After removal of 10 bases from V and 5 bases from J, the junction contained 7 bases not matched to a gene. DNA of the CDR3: TGTGCCAAAAGGGACAGAACAAATGAAAAACTGTTTTTT. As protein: CAKRDRTNEKLFF.

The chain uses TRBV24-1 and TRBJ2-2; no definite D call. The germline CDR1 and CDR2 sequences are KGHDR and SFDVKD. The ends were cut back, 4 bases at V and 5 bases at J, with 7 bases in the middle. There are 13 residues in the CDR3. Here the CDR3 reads CATSEFLTGELFF. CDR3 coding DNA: TGTGCCACCAGTGAATTCCTAACCGGGGAGCTGTTTTTT.

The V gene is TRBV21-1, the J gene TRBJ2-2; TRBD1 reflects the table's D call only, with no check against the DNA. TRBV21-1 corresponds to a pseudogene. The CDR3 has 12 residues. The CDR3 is CAGTGDTGELFF. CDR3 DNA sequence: TGTGCCGGGACAGGGGACACCGGGGAGCTGTTTTTT.

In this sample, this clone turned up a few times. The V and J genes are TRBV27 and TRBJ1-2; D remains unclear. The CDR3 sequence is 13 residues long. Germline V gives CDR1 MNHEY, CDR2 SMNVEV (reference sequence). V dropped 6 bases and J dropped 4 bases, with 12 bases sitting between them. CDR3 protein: CASRTNSFYGYTF. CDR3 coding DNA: TGTGCCAGCAGAACGAACAGCTTCTATGGCTACACCTTC.

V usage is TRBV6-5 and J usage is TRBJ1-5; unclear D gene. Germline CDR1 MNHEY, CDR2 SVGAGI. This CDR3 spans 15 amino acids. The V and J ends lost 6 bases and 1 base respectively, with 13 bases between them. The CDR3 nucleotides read TGTGCCAGCAGGGAGGCGAAGGGCAGCAATCAGCCCCAGCATTTT. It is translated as CASREAKGSNQPQHF.